This T cell receptor (beta chain) was identified during a study of response to subunit inactivated influenza vaccine. Study outcomes and limitations: Researchers suggested that each seasonal influenza vaccination recruits few new T cells.

Points on this clonotype: Antigen unknown. This may be a read error, as it is one base from a much larger clone.

The V gene's germline CDR1 is SGHTS and CDR2 YDEGEE. J gave up 3 bases and V 4 bases, and 4 bases lay outside the gene matches. The CDR3 consists of 15 residues. From the RT-PCR reads, TCRdb called clonotypes with MiXCR, one entry per CDR3 protein. The sample contains hundreds of thousands of distinct CDR3 sequences, 7.6% of which appear only once. This sample comprised PBMCs from blood, obtained about 23 months after vaccination. The TCR sequence derives from a man aged 45 to 75 who received an inactivated influenza vaccine. V usage is TRBV5-8 and J usage is TRBJ2-6; 7 bases match TRBD1. CDR3 nucleotide sequence: TGTGCCAGCAGCAAGACAGGGCGTGGGGCCAACGTCCTGACTTTC. Protein: CASSKTGRGANVLTF.